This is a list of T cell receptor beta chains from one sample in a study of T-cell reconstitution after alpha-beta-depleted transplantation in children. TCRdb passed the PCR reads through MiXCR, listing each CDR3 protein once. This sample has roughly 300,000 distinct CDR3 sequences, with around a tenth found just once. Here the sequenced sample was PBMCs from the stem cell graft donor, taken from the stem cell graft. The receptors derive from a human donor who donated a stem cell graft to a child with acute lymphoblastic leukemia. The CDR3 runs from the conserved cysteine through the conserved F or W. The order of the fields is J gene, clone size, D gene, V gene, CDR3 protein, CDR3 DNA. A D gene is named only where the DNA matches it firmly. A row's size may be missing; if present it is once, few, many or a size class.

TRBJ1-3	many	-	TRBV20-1	CSAQTGNTIYF	TGCAGTGCGCAGACAGGAAACACCATATATTTT
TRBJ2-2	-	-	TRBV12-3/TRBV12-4	CASTEIGGGELFF	TGTGCCAGCACGGAAATTGGGGGCGGGGAGCTGTTTTTT
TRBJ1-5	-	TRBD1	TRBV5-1	CASRWGQSSNQPQHF	TGCGCCAGCCGGTGGGGACAGAGTAGCAATCAGCCCCAGCATTTT
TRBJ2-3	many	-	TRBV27	CASSLGTTDTQYF	TGTGCCAGCAGCCTCGGGACCACAGATACGCAGTATTTT
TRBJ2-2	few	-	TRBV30	CAWRVSSLTGELFF	TGTGCCTGGAGGGTCTCCAGTCTCACCGGGGAGCTGTTTTTT
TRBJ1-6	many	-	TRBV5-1	CASSLVFQQGMGSPLHF	TGCGCCAGCAGCTTGGTATTTCAGCAGGGGATGGGATCACCCCTCCACTTT
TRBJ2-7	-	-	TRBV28	CASSLRRRLYEQYF	TGTGCCAGCAGTTTGCGTAGACGGCTCTACGAGCAGTACTTC
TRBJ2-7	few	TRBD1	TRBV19	CASIALTGGKQYF	TGTGCCAGTATCGCCCTGACAGGGGGCAAGCAGTACTTC
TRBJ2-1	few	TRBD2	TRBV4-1	CASSQGRGASGTYNEQFF	TGCGCCAGCAGCCAAGGGAGGGGAGCTAGCGGGACCTACAATGAGCAGTTCTTC
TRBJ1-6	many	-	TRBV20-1	CSATQGTSSYNSPLHF	TGCAGTGCAACACAGGGTACCAGCTCCTATAATTCACCCCTCCACTTT
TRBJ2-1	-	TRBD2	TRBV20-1	CSARHQNRTSGKYNEQFF	TGCAGTGCTAGACACCAAAACCGGACTAGCGGGAAATACAATGAGCAGTTCTTC
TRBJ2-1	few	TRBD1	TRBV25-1	CASSERQGNPNNEQFF	TGTGCCAGCAGTGAACGACAGGGGAATCCTAACAATGAGCAGTTCTTC
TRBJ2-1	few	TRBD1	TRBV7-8	CASTNGQGGVEQFF	TGTGCCAGCACCAACGGACAGGGGGGTGTGGAGCAGTTCTTC
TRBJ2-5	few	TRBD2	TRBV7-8	CASSFGTSGEARETQYF	TGTGCCAGCAGCTTCGGGACTAGCGGGGAGGCTCGAGAGACCCAGTACTTC
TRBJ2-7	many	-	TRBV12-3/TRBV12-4	CASSLAGSGYEQYF	TGTGCCAGCAGTTTAGCGGGCTCTGGCTACGAGCAGTACTTC
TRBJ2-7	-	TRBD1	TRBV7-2	CASSFLPGQGTPEQYF	TGTGCCAGCAGCTTTCTCCCGGGACAGGGTACTCCCGAGCAGTACTTC
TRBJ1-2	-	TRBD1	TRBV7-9	CASSWGTGDGYTF	TGTGCCAGCAGCTGGGGGACAGGGGACGGCTACACCTTC
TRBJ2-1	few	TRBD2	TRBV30	CAWRTSGRHNEQFF	TGTGCCTGGAGAACTAGCGGGAGGCACAATGAGCAGTTCTTC
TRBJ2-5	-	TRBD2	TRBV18	CASSPGRRAGGQETQYF	TGTGCCAGCTCACCGGGAAGAAGAGCGGGAGGACAAGAGACCCAGTACTTC
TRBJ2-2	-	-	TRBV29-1	CSVEDQGLTGELFF	TGCAGCGTTGAAGATCAGGGGCTCACCGGGGAGCTGTTTTTT
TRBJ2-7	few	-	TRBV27	CASSLGNPYEQYF	TGTGCCAGCAGTCTAGGGAACCCCTACGAGCAGTACTTC
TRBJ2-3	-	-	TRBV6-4	CASSDSGTSTDTQYF	TGTGCCAGCAGTGATTCCGGGACTAGCACAGATACGCAGTATTTT
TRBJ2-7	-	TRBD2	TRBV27	CASSLIGGRYEQYF	TGTGCCAGCAGTTTAATAGGCGGGAGGTACGAGCAGTACTTC
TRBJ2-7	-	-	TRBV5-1	CASSLGLGNFEQYF	TGCGCCAGCAGCTTGGGACTAGGCAATTTCGAGCAGTACTTC
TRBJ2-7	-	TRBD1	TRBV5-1	CASSLDGQGVNEQYF	TGCGCCAGCAGCTTGGATGGACAGGGGGTAAATGAGCAGTACTTC
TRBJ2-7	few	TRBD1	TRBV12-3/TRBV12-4	CASGLPGQGIYEQYF	TGTGCCAGCGGCTTACCGGGACAGGGGATTTACGAGCAGTACTTC
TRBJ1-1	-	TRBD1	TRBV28	CASTLSGGDTEAFF	TGTGCCAGCACCTTATCAGGGGGGGACACTGAAGCTTTCTTT
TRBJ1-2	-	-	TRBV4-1	CASSHPTRTDRYGYTF	TGCGCCAGCAGCCACCCTACCAGGACAGATCGGTATGGCTACACCTTC
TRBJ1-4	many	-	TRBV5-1	CASSFLTNPGEKLFF	TGCGCCAGCAGCTTTCTGACCAACCCGGGCGAAAAACTGTTTTTT
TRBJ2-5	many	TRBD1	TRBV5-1	CASSSPQDRAQDRQETQYF	TGCGCCAGCAGCTCACCTCAGGACAGGGCACAGGATCGCCAAGAGACCCAGTACTTC
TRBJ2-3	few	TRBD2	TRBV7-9	CASSEVRASGRDTQYF	TGTGCCAGCAGCGAAGTCAGGGCGAGCGGGAGGGATACGCAGTATTTT
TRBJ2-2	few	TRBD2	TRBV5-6	CASSFLGLAGGPNTGELFF	TGTGCCAGCAGCTTCCTGGGACTAGCGGGAGGGCCGAACACCGGGGAGCTGTTTTTT
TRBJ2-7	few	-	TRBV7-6	CASSSRVFPYEQYF	TGTGCCAGCAGCAGCAGGGTGTTCCCCTACGAGCAGTACTTC
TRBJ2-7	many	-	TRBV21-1	CASSTRRQSTAGRDEQYF	TGTGCCAGCAGCACAAGGAGGCAGTCTACGGCCGGACGGGACGAGCAGTACTTC
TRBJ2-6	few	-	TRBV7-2	CASSLVSSGANGLTF	TGTGCCAGCAGCTTAGTTAGCTCTGGGGCCAACGGCCTGACTTTC
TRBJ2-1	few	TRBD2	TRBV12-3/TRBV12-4	CASSARGGLAGISSYNEQFF	TGTGCCAGCAGCGCTCGTGGGGGACTAGCGGGCATCAGCTCCTACAATGAGCAGTTCTTC
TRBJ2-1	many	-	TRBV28	CASSLVTEQFF	TGTGCCAGCAGTTTAGTAACTGAGCAGTTCTTC
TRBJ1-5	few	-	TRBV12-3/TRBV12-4	CASSLQGLKQPQHF	TGTGCCAGCAGTTTACAAGGGTTGAAGCAGCCCCAGCATTTT
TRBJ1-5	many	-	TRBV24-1	CATSDRRGQPQHF	TGTGCCACCAGTGATCGCAGGGGTCAGCCCCAGCATTTT
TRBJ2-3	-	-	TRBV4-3	CASSQRGSTDTQYF	TGCGCCAGCAGCCAACGGGGATCGACAGATACGCAGTATTTT
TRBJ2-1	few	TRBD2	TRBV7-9	CASSSGTSGRADEQFF	TGTGCCAGCAGCTCCGGGACTAGCGGGAGGGCCGATGAGCAGTTCTTC
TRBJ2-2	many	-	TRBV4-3	CASSQGTSGELFF	TGCGCCAGCAGCCAAGGCACATCCGGGGAGCTGTTTTTT
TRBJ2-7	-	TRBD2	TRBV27	CASSTSGPYEQYF	TGTGCCAGCAGTACTAGCGGTCCCTACGAGCAGTACTTC
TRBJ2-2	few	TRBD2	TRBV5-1	CASSLGGSGRSTGELFF	TGCGCCAGCAGCTTGGGGGGTAGCGGGAGAAGCACCGGGGAGCTGTTTTTT
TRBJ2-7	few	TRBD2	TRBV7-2	CASSLALASGSRIPSYEQYF	TGTGCCAGCAGCTTAGCGCTGGCTAGCGGGAGTCGCATTCCCAGCTACGAGCAGTACTTC
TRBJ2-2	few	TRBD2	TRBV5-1	CASSLPLAGRAGELFF	TGCGCCAGCAGCTTGCCGCTAGCGGGACGAGCTGGGGAGCTGTTTTTT
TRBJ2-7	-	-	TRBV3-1	CASSHGGDLIYEQYF	TGTGCCAGCAGCCACGGGGGAGACCTTATCTACGAGCAGTACTTC
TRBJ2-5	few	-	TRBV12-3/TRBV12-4	CASSPTFQETQYF	TGTGCCAGCAGTCCCACTTTCCAAGAGACCCAGTACTTC
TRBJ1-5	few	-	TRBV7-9	CASSPTQGQPQHF	TGTGCCAGCAGCCCCACCCAAGGTCAGCCCCAGCATTTT
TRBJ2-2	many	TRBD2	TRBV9	CASSLKPGLAGGYGVAGELFF	TGTGCCAGCAGCCTCAAGCCGGGACTAGCGGGAGGATATGGGGTTGCCGGGGAGCTGTTTTTT
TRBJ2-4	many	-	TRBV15	CATSRDLLCIANEDIQYF	TGTGCCACCAGCAGAGATCTCTTATGTATAGCCAACGAAGACATTCAGTACTTC
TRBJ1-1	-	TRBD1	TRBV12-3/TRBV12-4	CASSSWTGGSVAFF	TGTGCCAGCAGCTCATGGACAGGGGGCTCTGTAGCTTTCTTT
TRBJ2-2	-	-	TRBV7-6	CASSPPVWREEGTRYGTGELFF	TGTGCCAGCAGCCCCCCCGTCTGGCGCGAAGAAGGGACCCGTTATGGCACCGGGGAGCTGTTTTTT
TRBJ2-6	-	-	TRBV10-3	CAIGTGPTTSGANVLTF	TGTGCCATCGGTACGGGACCTACCACCTCTGGGGCCAACGTCCTGACTTTC
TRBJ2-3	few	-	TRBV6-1	CASSEIPGTDTQYF	TGTGCCAGCAGCGAGATTCCGGGCACAGATACGCAGTATTTT
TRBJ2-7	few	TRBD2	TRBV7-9	CASSFYGRDHEQYF	TGTGCCAGCAGCTTTTACGGGAGGGATCACGAGCAGTACTTC
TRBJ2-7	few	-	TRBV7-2	CASRGRSSEQYF	TGTGCCAGCCGAGGGCGGAGCAGCGAGCAGTACTTC